Below, 5 T cell receptor beta chains from the same sample are listed, as sequenced in a study of cytomegalovirus exposure and HLA in healthy donors. Primers included in the PCR were 60 Vbeta and 13 Jbeta primers. Sequencing used immunoSEQ multiplex PCR; TCRdb keeps in-frame clones, though not all of them. The repertoire holds around 120,000 clones, with 50% to 65% as singletons. Sequencing input: PBMCs. These receptors came from a man aged 40-50 years in good health and CMV-seropositive.

The chain uses TRBV7-6 and TRBJ2-7, with D hard to call. CDR1 SGHVS and CDR2 FNYEAQ come from the germline V gene. V lost 5 bases and J 5 bases, leaving 7 bases between the germline ends. The CDR3 is 11 amino acids. The CDR3 DNA is TGTGCCAGCAGCGATTGGCACGAGCAGTACTTC. Translated: CASSDWHEQYF.

The rearrangement joins TRBV7-8 to TRBJ1-2, with D tentatively TRBD1 (5 bases). With 5 bases removed from V and 4 bases from J, the gap between germline ends came to 17 bases. Looked up from germline, CDR1 is SGHVS and CDR2 is FQNEAQ. The CDR3 contains 15 residues. In DNA, the CDR3 is TGTGCCAGCAGCCCAAACCGGGGGACTGGCTATGGCTACACCTTC. Its translation is CASSPNRGTGYGYTF.

This clone came up a few times. This rearrangement joins TRBV13 to TRBJ1-2, with D possibly matching TRBD1 (6 bases). This CDR3 region has 16 residues. Trimming took off 5 bases at V and 4 bases at J, with 20 bases between the two ends. CDR1 PRHDT and CDR2 FYEKMQ come from the germline V gene (reference sequence). DNA for the CDR3: TGTGCCAGCAGCACCGCCTCAGGGGCGCGCCTCTATGGCTACACCTTC. This sequence encodes CASSTASGARLYGYTF.

This chain uses TRBV29-1 with TRBJ2-3, with no clear D. Deletions cut 3 bases from V and 3 bases from J, with 7 bases between. CDR1 and CDR2 (germline): SQVTM, ANQGSEA. This CDR3 has 12 residues. The CDR3 region is CSVEPGTDTQYF. DNA for the CDR3: TGCAGCGTTGAGCCAGGTACAGATACGCAGTATTTT.

Worth noting for this clone: At one end, the junction sequence differs from germline, possibly due to a read error. The chain links TRBV30 to TRBJ1-2; unclear D gene. Germline V gene lookup returns CDR1 GTSNPN and CDR2 SVGIG (reference sequence). This CDR3 comprises 15 residues. CDR3 in amino acids: CAWSVRGTPNYSYTF. Written as DNA, the CDR3 is TGTGCCTGGAGTGTAAGAGGAACACCAAACTATAGCTACACCTTC.